The 22 T cell receptor beta chains reported below all come from one sample, sequenced in a study of PD-1 blockade in classical Hodgkin lymphoma. Time point meaning: cycle 4 day 1 (C4D1), after 5 to 7 weeks of nivolumab. Relapses following autologous stem cell transplantation were seen in all patients, with brentuximab vedotin exposure varying. TCRdb's copy holds only in-frame clones and misses some; the assay was immunoSEQ multiplex PCR. Among around 90,000 clones listed, about 77% were seen once. The sequencing here drew on peripheral blood mononuclear cells (PBMCs), taken before the fourth cycle of nivolumab. The source of these receptors is a human donor with classical Hodgkin lymphoma.

The chain carries TRBV19 and TRBJ1-2; tentatively, D is TRBD1 (5 bases). Germline loops: CDR1 LNHDA, CDR2 SQIVND (reference sequence). The CDR3 length is 14 residues. Trimming stripped 5 bases from V and 7 bases from J, with 17 bases between. The CDR3 DNA is TGTGCCAGTAGTTACCCTCGCGGGGCGGTTGGCTACACCTTC. It is translated as CASSYPRGAVGYTF. Looking up the rest from reference TRBV19 and TRBJ1-2 gives the full variable domain: DGGITQSPKYLFRKEGQNVTLSCEQNLNHDAMYWYRQDPGQGLRLIYYSQIVNDFQKGDIAEGYSVSREKKESFPLTVTSAQKNPTAFYLCASSYPRGAVGYTFGSGTRLTVV.

The rearrangement joins TRBV28 to TRBJ2-7; no clear D gene. CDR3 length: 13 amino acids. V was pared by 6 bases and J by 9 bases, with 18 bases between. Germline V gene data show CDR1 as MDHEN and CDR2 as SYDVKM. The CDR3 protein is CASSPSPDIGQYF. CDR3 nucleotides: TGTGCCAGCAGCCCGTCCCCGGATATTGGGCAGTACTTC.

The CDR3 coding sequence is TGCGCCAGCAGCCAAACTCGCAGGGGGCTAAACTATGGCTACACCTTC. Its protein product is CASSQTRRGLNYGYTF. This sequence joins TRBV4-3 and TRBJ1-2; TRBD1 agrees at 8 bases. This CDR3 has 16 amino acids. Looked up from germline, CDR1 is LGHNA and CDR2 is YSLEER. With V trimmed by 2 bases and J by 2 bases, 7 bases remained unmatched.

The V call is TRBV19, the J call TRBJ1-6, with D hard to call. From germline, CDR1 is LNHDA and CDR2 SQIVND (reference sequence). The V end lost 6 bases, the J end lost 7 bases, and 13 bases lay between the germline ends. The CDR3 has 14 residues. The CDR3 bases are TGTGCCAGTAGCCACCTCACACGAAATTCACCCCTCCACTTT. It specifies CASSHLTRNSPLHF.

The CDR3 nucleotides are TGTGCCATCATGGGAATAGCGGGGGGGCATGAGCAGTTCTTC. This translates into CAIMGIAGGHEQFF. V and J are TRBV10-3 and TRBJ2-1, with TRBD2 identical over 11 bases. The CDR3 extends over 14 amino acids. Germline CDR1 ENHRY, CDR2 SYGVKD. J was trimmed by 8 bases and V by 7 bases; bases with no gene match: 7.

The chain couples TRBV18 to TRBJ2-3; TRBD2 matches 8 bases. CDR3 length: 16 amino acids. CDR1 KGHSH and CDR2 LQKENI come from the germline V gene. Trimming at V came to 3 bases and at J to 0 bases, leaving 5 bases not matched to a gene. CDR3 residues: CASSPVAGPSTDTQYF. CDR3 DNA: TGTGCCAGCTCACCGGTAGCGGGACCTAGCACAGATACGCAGTATTTT.

The count of this clone is one. The J gene is TRBJ2-3, the V gene TRBV4-3; 11 nucleotides align to TRBD2. Trimming at V came to 0 bases and at J to 3 bases, leaving 20 bases not matched to a gene. CDR1 and CDR2 from the germline V gene are LGHNA and YSLEER. This CDR3 is built from 22 residues. The CDR3 region has the DNA TGCGCCAGCAGCCAAGATTGGATAGGGGTAGCGGGAGGGCCGGGGAGTACAGATACGCAGTATTTT. It is translated as CASSQDWIGVAGGPGSTDTQYF.

The chain joins TRBV6-5 to TRBJ1-6; no reliable D call. V lost 6 bases, J lost 10 bases, and 13 bases lay in between. CDR1 is MNHEY and CDR2 is SVGAGI in the germline V gene. This CDR3 has 13 amino acids. The CDR3 coding sequence is TGTGCCAGCAGCCCCACGGGTTTGTCACCCCTCCACTTT. It translates to CASSPTGLSPLHF.

The V call is TRBV11-2, the J call TRBJ1-2; perhaps TRBD1 as D (5 bases). CDR1 is SGHAT and CDR2 is FQNNGV in the germline V gene. This CDR3 comprises 13 residues. Between the trimmed V and J ends, which lost 5 bases and 2 bases, there was a span of 9 bases. CDR3 in amino acids: CASSRDGNYGYTF. The CDR3 DNA reads as TGTGCCAGCAGCCGGGACGGAAACTATGGCTACACCTTC.

The chain uses TRBV28 and TRBJ2-6; D is perhaps TRBD2 (6 bases). Deletions cut 8 bases from V and 4 bases from J, with 18 bases between. The CDR3 is 16 amino acids. Germline CDR1 and CDR2: MDHEN and SYDVKM. CDR3 in amino acids: CASSRPAGSGANVLTF. The CDR3 coding sequence is TGTGCCAGCTCACGACCCGCGGGGTCGGGGGCCAACGTCCTGACTTTC.

V usage is TRBV6-5 and J usage is TRBJ1-5; tentatively, D is TRBD1 (5 bases). The CDR3 sequence is 13 residues long. The V gene lost 6 bases and the J gene lost 5 bases, with 11 bases spanning the gap. CDR1 and CDR2 (germline): MNHEY, SVGAGI. The CDR3 region has the DNA TGTGCCAGCAGCAGGGAGGAAGATCAGCCCCAGCATTTT. Translation: CASSREEDQPQHF.

The chain couples TRBV2 to TRBJ2-7; D possibly corresponds to TRBD1 (6 bases). CDR1 and CDR2 (germline): SNHLY, FYNNEI. V lost 6 bases and J 4 bases, leaving 16 bases between the germline ends. CDR3 length equals 14 residues. Here the CDR3 reads CASRWDTGTYEQYF. The CDR3 DNA sequence: TGTGCCAGCAGGTGGGACACAGGAACTTACGAGCAGTACTTC.

There are a few counts of this clone. This chain links TRBV29-1 with TRBJ1-1, with D hard to call. This CDR3 spans 11 amino acids. Trimming shortened V by 1 base and J by 1 base, and 1 base separated the two germline ends. The germline V gene has CDR1 SQVTM and CDR2 ANQGSEA. The CDR3 spells CSVEGNTEAFF. CDR3 bases: TGCAGCGTTGAAGGGAACACTGAAGCTTTCTTT. Full variable domain (remainder filled in from reference TRBV29-1 and TRBJ1-1): SAVISQKPSRDICQRGTSLTIQCQVDSQVTMMFWYRQQPGQSLTLIATANQGSEATYESGFVIDKFPISRPNLTFSTLTVSNMSPEDSSIYLCSVEGNTEAFFGQGTRLTVV.

The V call is TRBV10-3, the J call TRBJ2-3; 10 nucleotides match TRBD2. The CDR3 has 18 amino acids. Looked up from germline, CDR1 is ENHRY and CDR2 is SYGVKD. V lost 0 bases to trimming and J lost 6 bases; unmatched junction nucleotides: 12. CDR3 protein: CAISESMIQRGGRDTQYF. The CDR3 bases are TGTGCCATCAGTGAGTCGATGATCCAGCGGGGGGGACGTGATACGCAGTATTTT.

This rearrangement joins TRBV7-9 to TRBJ2-5; 9 bases line up with TRBD2. CDR1 and CDR2 (germline): SEHNR, FQNEAQ (reference sequence). The CDR3 is made up of 16 amino acids. The junction had 11 bases not matched to a gene; V was cut back by 4 bases and J by 5 bases. CDR3 DNA sequence: TGTGCCAGCAGCTCAGTCTCTAGCGGGATTGGGGAGACCCAGTACTTC. It is translated as CASSSVSSGIGETQYF.

The J gene is TRBJ2-1, the V gene TRBV6-5; 8 nucleotides align to TRBD2. V lost 0 bases and J lost 9; bases outside the gene matches: 10. Germline V gene sequence: CDR1 MNHEY, CDR2 SVGAGI. This CDR3 spans 16 amino acids. CDR3 amino acids: CASSYSVGGAVREQFF. CDR3 nucleotides: TGTGCCAGCAGTTACTCGGTCGGGGGGGCAGTCCGTGAGCAGTTCTTC.

The chain is built from TRBV7-8 and TRBJ1-5; 7 positions agree with TRBD1. V gave up 5 bases and J gave up 2 bases; unmatched junction bases: 9. The CDR3 is 16 residues long. Germline CDR1 reads SGHVS; CDR2 reads FQNEAQ. CDR3 coding DNA: TGTGCCAGCAGCGGACGAGGGGGCCTTGGCAATCAGCCCCAGCATTTT. Translated: CASSGRGGLGNQPQHF.

The rearrangement uses TRBV18 and TRBJ2-1; D possibly corresponds to TRBD1 (6 bases). CDR1 is KGHSH and CDR2 is LQKENI in the germline V gene. CDR3 size: 12 residues. Trimming shortened V by 5 bases and J by 13 bases, and 15 bases separated the two germline ends. The CDR3 nucleotides are TGTGCCAGCTCAAGCCAGGGGATGACACAGTTCTTC. Its translation is CASSSQGMTQFF.

The chain links TRBV9 to TRBJ2-2; no clear D gene. The V end lost 2 bases, the J end lost 0 bases, and 8 bases lay between the germline ends. The CDR3 consists of 15 residues. Germline V gene sequence: CDR1 SGDLS, CDR2 YYNGEE. The CDR3, as DNA: TGTGCCAGCAGCGTGAGTAAAACGAACACCGGGGAGCTGTTTTTT. Translated, it gives CASSVSKTNTGELFF.

As concerns this clone: Other DNA sequences from this sample encode an identical CDR3 as well. The chain links TRBV27 to TRBJ2-6, with unresolved D. Trimming took off 6 bases at V and 1 base at J, with 4 bases between the two ends. The V gene's germline CDR1 is MNHEY and CDR2 SMNVEV (reference sequence). The CDR3 loop spans 13 amino acids. CDR3 nucleotides: TGTGCCAGCAGAGGTTCTGGGGCCAACGTCCTGACTTTC. This translates into CASRGSGANVLTF.

The chain joins TRBV5-3 to TRBJ2-5, with D possibly matching TRBD1 (6 bases). TRBV5-3 is an ORF; its function is uncertain. Trimming took 4 bases from V and 2 from J, leaving 15 bases between them. The CDR3 loop spans 15 amino acids. The CDR3 coding sequence is TGTGCCAGAAGCACCGCCAGGGGCGATCAAGAGACCCAGTACTTC. Protein: CARSTARGDQETQYF.

V is TRBV28 and J is TRBJ1-5; tentative D call: TRBD1 (5 bases). The germline V gene has CDR1 MDHEN and CDR2 SYDVKM. The V and J ends lost 8 bases and 2 bases respectively, with 13 bases between them. The CDR3 totals 14 residues. The CDR3 DNA reads TGTGCCAGCCGCAGGGTGGGAGGCAATCAGCCCCAGCATTTT. Its translation: CASRRVGGNQPQHF.